This TCR beta chain originates from a study of blood T cell repertoires in COVID-19. For the study at large: Whether acute or convalescent, the COVID-19 samples came from the United States, Italy and Spain. Sources were T cells, B-cell-depleted T cells, or PBMCs; the material itself was cDNA or gDNA.

The CDR3 covers 15 residues. In germline, CDR1 is LNHDA, CDR2 SQIVND (reference sequence). V lost 5 bases and J lost 8, with 18 bases in between. As processed by the authors: The authors estimated nucleated cell counts from reference gene primer amplification. Clones were read by immunoSEQ multiplex PCR, and TCRdb kept only the in-frame ones, dropping some. The DNA gave D and trimming, while V, J and clone size come from that table. In the table there are 140,000 to 150,000 clones, over 70% of which are singletons. The rearrangement joins TRBV19 to TRBJ1-4; D gene ambiguous. This clonotype was obtained from a man between 65 and 80 years old who had recovered from COVID-19. The sample was peripheral blood. This CDR3 is CASSSTAPAREKLFF. CDR3 DNA sequence: TGTGCCAGTAGTTCCACAGCCCCAGCAAGGGAAAAACTGTTTTTT. Complete variable domain (other parts from reference TRBV19 and TRBJ1-4): DGGITQSPKYLFRKEGQNVTLSCEQNLNHDAMYWYRQDPGQGLRLIYYSQIVNDFQKGDIAEGYSVSREKKESFPLTVTSAQKNPTAFYLCASSSTAPAREKLFFGSGTQLSVL.